Included here is one T cell receptor (beta chain) sequence, with context. Its antigen is unidentified. The sample originates from a study of cytomegalovirus exposure and HLA in healthy donors. The J segment lost 7 bases and the V segment lost 6 bases, leaving 8 bases of the junction unmatched. Germline V gene lookup returns CDR1 MDHEN and CDR2 SYDVKM. This CDR3 region has 14 residues. The PCR was carried out with 60 Vbeta primers and 13 Jbeta primers. Per the study methods: Counted up in a later analysis, unique TCR beta chains came to approximately 83 million, with around 12 million shared. This table comes from immunoSEQ multiplex PCR, and its TCRdb copy is limited to in-frame clones, with some not included. Clonal size and the V and J genes are those of that table, whereas D and trimming came from the DNA. This table has 120,000 or so clones, roughly 82% appearing once. Study-wide results and limits: Reportedly, HLA-A and HLA-B alleles of most subjects were accurately predicted from TCR beta. Investigators reported more than 150 TCR beta chains as tied to cytomegalovirus.

The sequenced material came from PBMCs. This rearrangement joins TRBV28 to TRBJ1-5, with 8 positions matching TRBD1. The receptor comes from a human donor in good health. The CDR3 here is CASRAGQGRQPQHF. The CDR3 DNA is TGTGCCAGCAGGGCTGGACAGGGTCGACAGCCCCAGCATTTT.